This TCR beta chain was recorded in a study of OX40 agonist ivuxolimab in advanced cancers. Some background on the complete study: Ivuxolimab was an agonistic, fully human IgG2 monoclonal antibody directed against OX40 (CD134), a costimulatory receptor. Partial responses occurred in three dose-escalation patients, of whom one had hepatocellular carcinoma and two had cutaneous melanoma. Of the roughly 54 patients in dose escalation, 19 had hepatocellular carcinoma, roughly 15 had melanoma, 9 had renal cell carcinoma and 9 had head and neck cancer. The paper reports the monotherapy dose-escalation portion (N of about 54 patients) of the phase I ivuxolimab trial. Prior anti-PD-1, anti-PD-L1 or anti-CTLA-4 therapy was permitted, and checkpoint inhibitors had been received by roughly 42% of dose-escalation patients. Peripheral TCRbeta sequencing aimed to test whether ivuxolimab altered TCR sequence diversity and caused clonal T-cell expansion. In the dose-escalation cohort, 82.7% of patients were male, and the mean age was approximately 55 years, with a range of roughly 23 to 85. Intravenous ivuxolimab was administered to patients every 2 weeks at six dose levels: 0.01, 0.1, 0.3, 1.5, 3 and 10 mg/kg.

Beyond this particular receptor, the publication reports: At doses from 0.1 to 3.0 mg/kg, clonal expansion was seen in both CD4+ and CD8+ blood T cells between baseline and week 6. On average, CD8+ T cells showed more expanded clones than CD4+ T cells after ivuxolimab. In partial responders in the 0.1-3.0 mg/kg groups, normalized peripheral clonal expansion was found to be among the lowest, especially among CD8+ T cells. The antigen specificity of the peripheral T cells that underwent clonal expansion was not determined. Low levels of normalized T-cell clonal expansion were also seen in some nonresponding patients.

Patients with a history of autoimmune disease or receiving systemic immunosuppression were excluded from the trial. Peripheral blood for TCR sequencing was collected from all dose cohorts at baseline, on cycle 4 day 1, and on cycle 7 day 1. Samples came from an open-label, multicenter, first-in-human phase I dose-escalation trial of ivuxolimab. The trial enrolled adults with locally advanced or metastatic head and neck squamous cell, hepatocellular, melanoma or renal cell carcinoma. CD4+ and CD8+ T cells were sorted separately from peripheral blood before TCR sequencing. For sequencing of the TCRbeta CDR3 region, genomic DNA was extracted from the sorted cells. TCRbeta CDR3 regions were sequenced using the immunoSEQ Assay. TCRdb took this table from immuneACCESS and kept in-frame rearrangements with V and J called. Such tables lack part of the clones; where checked against another copy, unresolved V genes explain under half of the gap, and the rest is unexplained. For this sample there are about 79,000 clones; about 90% appear just once. Approximately 0.48% of the sample is held by the ten biggest clonotypes.

In regard to this clone: Its antigen specificity is not known. No clone much larger than this one lies a single base away; base qualities are absent.

The CDR3 runs 13 amino acids, cysteine and phenylalanine included. Here the CDR3 DNA is all that survives: 39 bases in frame from base 1. As encoded in the germline V gene, CDR1 is MNHEY while CDR2 is SVGAGI. V loses 7 bases at its end and J loses 7 bases; junction bases beyond the gene matches: 9. The receptor was derived from an adult with an advanced solid tumor such as melanoma, head and neck, liver or kidney cancer. Sample: CD4+ or CD8+ T cells sorted from blood, taken in a trial of the OX40 agonist ivuxolimab. This sequence uses TRBV6-5 and TRBJ2-7; the junction holds 8 bases that match TRBD1. The CDR3 sequence is CASIKAGTGEQYF. In nucleotide form, the sequence is TGTGCCAGCATCAAAGCCGGGACAGGAGAGCAGTACTTC.